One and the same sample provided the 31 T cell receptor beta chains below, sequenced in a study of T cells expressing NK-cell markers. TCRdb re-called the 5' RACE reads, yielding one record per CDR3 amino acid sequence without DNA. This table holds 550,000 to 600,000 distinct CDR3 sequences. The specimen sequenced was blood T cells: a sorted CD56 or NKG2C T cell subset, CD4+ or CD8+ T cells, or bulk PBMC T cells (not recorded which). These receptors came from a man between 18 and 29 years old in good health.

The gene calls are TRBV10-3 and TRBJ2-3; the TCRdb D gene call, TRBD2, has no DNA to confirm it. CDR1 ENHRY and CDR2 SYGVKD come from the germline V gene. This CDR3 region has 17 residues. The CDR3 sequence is CAISESIAGVSTDTQYF.

CDR3 loop: CASSPTISGNNEQFF. V is TRBV6-1 and J is TRBJ2-1; the D gene TCRdb calls, TRBD2, cannot be checked with no DNA. The germline V gene encodes CDR1 MNHNS and CDR2 SASEGT. The CDR3 runs 15 residues.

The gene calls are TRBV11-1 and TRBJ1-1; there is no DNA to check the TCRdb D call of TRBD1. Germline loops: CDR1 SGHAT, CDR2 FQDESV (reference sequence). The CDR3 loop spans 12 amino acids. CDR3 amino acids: CATRTGGTEAFF. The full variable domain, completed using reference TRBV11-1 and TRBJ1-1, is EAEVAQSPRYKITEKSQAVAFWCDPISGHATLYWYRQILGQGPELLVQFQDESVVDDSQLPKDRFSAERLKGVDSTLKIQPAELGDSAMYLCATRTGGTEAFFGQGTRLTVV.

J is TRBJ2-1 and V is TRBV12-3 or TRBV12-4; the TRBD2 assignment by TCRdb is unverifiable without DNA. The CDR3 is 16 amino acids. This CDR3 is CASSPPGSGRGNEQFF.

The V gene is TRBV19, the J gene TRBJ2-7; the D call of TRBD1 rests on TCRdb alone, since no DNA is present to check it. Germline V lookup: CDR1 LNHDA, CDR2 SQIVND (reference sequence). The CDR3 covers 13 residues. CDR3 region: CASEGRDNYEQYF.

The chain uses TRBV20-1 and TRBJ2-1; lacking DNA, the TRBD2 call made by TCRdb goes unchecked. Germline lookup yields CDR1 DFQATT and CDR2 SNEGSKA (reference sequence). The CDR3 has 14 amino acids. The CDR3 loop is CSASYARPYNEQFF.

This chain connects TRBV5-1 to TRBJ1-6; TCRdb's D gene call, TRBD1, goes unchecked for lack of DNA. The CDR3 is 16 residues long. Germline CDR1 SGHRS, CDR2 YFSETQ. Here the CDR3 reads CASSGGRDRSHSPLHF.

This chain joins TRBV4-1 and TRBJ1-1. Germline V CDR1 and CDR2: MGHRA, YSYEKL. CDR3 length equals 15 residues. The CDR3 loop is CASSQGTYMNTEAFF.

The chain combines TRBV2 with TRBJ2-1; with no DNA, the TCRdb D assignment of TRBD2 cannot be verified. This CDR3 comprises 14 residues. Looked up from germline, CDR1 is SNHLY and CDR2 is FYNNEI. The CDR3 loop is CASSDGRATNEQFF. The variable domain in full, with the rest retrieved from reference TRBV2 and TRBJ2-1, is EPEVTQTPSHQVTQMGQEVILRCVPISNHLYFYWYRQILGQKVEFLVSFYNNEISEKSEIFDDQFSVERPDGSNFTLKIRSTKLEDSAMYFCASSDGRATNEQFFGPGTRLTVL.

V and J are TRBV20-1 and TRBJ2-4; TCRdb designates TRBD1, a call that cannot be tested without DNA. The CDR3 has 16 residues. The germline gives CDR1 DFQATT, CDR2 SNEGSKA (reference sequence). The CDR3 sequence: CSARLWGDHAKNIQYF.

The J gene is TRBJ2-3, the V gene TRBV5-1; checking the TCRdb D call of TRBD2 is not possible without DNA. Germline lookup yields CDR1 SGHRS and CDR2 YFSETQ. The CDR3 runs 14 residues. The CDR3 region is CASSPTGGPNTQYF.

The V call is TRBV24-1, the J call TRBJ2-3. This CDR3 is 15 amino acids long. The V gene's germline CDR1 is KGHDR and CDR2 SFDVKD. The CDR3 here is CATSDLNQGPDTQYF.

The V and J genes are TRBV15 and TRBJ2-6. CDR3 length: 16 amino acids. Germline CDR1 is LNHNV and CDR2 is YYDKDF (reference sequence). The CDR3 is CATSRDRASGANVLTF.

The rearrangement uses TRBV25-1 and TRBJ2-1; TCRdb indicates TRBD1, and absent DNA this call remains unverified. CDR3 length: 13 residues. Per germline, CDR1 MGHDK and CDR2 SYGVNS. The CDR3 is CASSATTGDEQFF.

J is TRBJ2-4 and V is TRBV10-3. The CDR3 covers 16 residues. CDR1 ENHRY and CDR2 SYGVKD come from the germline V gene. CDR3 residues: CAISESFGIAKNIQYF.

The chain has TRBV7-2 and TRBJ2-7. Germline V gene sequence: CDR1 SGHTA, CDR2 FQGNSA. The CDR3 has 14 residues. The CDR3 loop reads CASSLGPEVYEQYF. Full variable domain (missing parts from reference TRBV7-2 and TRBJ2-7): GAGVSQSPSNKVTEKGKDVELRCDPISGHTALYWYRQSLGQGLEFLIYFQGNSAPDKSGLPSDRFSAERTGGSVSTLTIQRTQQEDSAVYLCASSLGPEVYEQYFGPGTRLTVT.

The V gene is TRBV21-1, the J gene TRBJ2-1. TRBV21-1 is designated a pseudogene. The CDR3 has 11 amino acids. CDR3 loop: CAAHTPNEQFF.

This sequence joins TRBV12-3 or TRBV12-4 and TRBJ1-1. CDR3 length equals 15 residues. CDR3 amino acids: CASSLALMGRKAAFF.

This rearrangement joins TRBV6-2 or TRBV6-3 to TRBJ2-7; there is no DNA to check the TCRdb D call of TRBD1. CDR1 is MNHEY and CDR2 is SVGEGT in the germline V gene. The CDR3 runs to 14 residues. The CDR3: CASSGTGGNYEQYF.

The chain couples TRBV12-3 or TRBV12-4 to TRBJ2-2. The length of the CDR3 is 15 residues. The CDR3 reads CASSRTATNTGELFF.

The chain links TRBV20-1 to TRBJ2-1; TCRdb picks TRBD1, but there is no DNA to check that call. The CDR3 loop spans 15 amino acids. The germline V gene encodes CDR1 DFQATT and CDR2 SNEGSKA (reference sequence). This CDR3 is CSATTGAMSYNEQFF.

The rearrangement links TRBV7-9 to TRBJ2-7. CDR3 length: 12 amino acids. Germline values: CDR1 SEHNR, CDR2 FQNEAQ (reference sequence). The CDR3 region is CASGQESYEQYF.

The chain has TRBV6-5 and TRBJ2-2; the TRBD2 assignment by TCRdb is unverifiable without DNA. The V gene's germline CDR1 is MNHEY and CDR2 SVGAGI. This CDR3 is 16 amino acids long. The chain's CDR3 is CASSYSSTSGTGELFF.

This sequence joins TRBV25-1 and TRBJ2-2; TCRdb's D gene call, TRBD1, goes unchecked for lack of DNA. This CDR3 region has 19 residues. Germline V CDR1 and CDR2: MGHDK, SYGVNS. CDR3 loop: CATRVYGQRLGYITGELFF.

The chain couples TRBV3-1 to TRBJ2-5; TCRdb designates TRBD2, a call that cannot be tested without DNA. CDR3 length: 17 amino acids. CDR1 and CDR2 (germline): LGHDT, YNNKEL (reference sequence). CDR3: CASSQVFSGSYQETQYF.

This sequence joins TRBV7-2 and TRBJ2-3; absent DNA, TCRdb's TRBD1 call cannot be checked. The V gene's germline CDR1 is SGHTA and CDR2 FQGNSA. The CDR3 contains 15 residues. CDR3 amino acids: CASSRLEGFTDTQYF.

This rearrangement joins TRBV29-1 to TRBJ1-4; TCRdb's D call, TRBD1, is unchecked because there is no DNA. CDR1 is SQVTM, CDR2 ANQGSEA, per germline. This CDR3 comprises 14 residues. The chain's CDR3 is CSVGGQGTNEKLFF.

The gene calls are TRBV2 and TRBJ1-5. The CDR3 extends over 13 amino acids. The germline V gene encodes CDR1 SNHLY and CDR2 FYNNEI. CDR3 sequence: CASSEETDQPQHF.

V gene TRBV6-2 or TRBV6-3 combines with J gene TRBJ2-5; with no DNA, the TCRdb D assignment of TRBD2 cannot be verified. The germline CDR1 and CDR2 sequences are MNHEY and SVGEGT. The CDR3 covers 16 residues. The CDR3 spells CASKMGLAGVLETQYF.

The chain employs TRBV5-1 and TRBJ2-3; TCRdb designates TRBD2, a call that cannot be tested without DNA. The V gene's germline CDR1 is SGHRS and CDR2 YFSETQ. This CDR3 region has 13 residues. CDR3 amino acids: CASSVSGTDTQYF.

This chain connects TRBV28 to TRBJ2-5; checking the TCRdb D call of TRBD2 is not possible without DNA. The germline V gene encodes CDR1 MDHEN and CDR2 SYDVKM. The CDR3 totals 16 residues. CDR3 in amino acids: CASSKLWGGRGKTQYF.